This TCR beta chain was documented in a study of CD8 T cells in Susac syndrome. The V gene lost 7 bases and the J gene lost 0 bases, with 10 bases spanning the gap. The CDR3 is 13 amino acids. An amount of RNA that ranged from roughly 0.45 to 1 ug was reverse transcribed with random hexamers. TCRdb independently ran MiXCR on the immunoSEQ multiplex PCR reads; one entry per CDR3 protein. Of approximately 160,000 distinct CDR3 sequences in the sample, 95% to 96% were seen once. The V call is TRBV12-3 or TRBV12-4, the J call TRBJ2-7; D gene unclear. The receptor was isolated from a human donor with Susac syndrome. Source material: CD4+ T cells from PBMCs. The CDR3 region has the DNA TGTGCCAGCAACCCAGGACCCTCCTACGAGCAGTACTTC. The encoded protein is CASNPGPSYEQYF.